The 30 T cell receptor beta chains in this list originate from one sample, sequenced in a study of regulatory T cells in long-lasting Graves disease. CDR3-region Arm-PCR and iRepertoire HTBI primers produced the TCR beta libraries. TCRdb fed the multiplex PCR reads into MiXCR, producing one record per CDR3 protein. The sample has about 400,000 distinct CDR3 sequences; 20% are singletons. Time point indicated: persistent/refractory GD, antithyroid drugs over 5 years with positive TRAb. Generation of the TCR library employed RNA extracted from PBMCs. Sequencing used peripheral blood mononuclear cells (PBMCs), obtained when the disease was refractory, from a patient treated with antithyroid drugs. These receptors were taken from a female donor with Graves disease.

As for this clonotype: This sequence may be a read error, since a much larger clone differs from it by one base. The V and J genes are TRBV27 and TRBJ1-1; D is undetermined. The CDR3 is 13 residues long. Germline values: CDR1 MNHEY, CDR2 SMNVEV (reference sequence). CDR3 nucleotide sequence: TGTACCAGCAGTTTAAATACGGCAACTGAAGCTTTCTTT. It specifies CTSSLNTATEAFF.

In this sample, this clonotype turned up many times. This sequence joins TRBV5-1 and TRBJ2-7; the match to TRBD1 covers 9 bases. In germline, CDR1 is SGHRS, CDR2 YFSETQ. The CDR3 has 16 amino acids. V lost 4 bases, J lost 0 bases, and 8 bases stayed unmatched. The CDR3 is CASSPRGQGDSYEQYF. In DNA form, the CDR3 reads TGCGCCAGCAGCCCCAGGGGACAGGGTGACTCCTACGAGCAGTACTTC.

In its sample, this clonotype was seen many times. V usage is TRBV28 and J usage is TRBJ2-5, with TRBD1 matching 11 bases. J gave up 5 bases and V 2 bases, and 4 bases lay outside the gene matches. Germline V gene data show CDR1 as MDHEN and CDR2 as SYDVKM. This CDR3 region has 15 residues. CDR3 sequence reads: CASSLPGTGGETQYF. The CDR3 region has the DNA TGTGCCAGCAGTTTACCCGGGACAGGGGGGGAGACCCAGTACTTC.

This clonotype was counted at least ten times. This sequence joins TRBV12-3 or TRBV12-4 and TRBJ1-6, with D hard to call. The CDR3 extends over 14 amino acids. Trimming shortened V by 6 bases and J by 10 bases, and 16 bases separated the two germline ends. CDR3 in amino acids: CASRSGVSGSPLHF. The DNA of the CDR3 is TGTGCCAGCAGGTCAGGCGTTTCTGGGTCACCCCTCCACTTT.

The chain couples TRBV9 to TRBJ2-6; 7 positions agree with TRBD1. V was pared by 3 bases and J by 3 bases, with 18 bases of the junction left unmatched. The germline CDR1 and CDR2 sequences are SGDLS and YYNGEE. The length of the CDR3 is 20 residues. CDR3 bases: TGTGCCAGCAGCGCACAACAGGGGTCGAGGGTTGGCTTTGGGGCCAACGTCCTGACTTTC. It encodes CASSAQQGSRVGFGANVLTF.

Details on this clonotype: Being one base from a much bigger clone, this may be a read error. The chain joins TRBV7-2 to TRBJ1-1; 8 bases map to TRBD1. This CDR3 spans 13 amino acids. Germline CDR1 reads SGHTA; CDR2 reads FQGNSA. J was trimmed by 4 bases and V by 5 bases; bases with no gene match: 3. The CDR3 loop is CASSMDRATEAFF. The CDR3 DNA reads TGTGCCAGCAGCATGGACAGGGCCACTGAAGCTTTCTTT. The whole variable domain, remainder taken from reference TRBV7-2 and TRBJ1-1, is GAGVSQSPSNKVTEKGKDVELRCDPISGHTALYWYRQSLGQGLEFLIYFQGNSAPDKSGLPSDRFSAERTGGSVSTLTIQRTQQEDSAVYLCASSMDRATEAFFGQGTRLTVV.

This chain's CDR3 is CASSQGPLAFF. CDR3 sequence (DNA): TGTGCCAGCAGCCAAGGTCCCCTAGCTTTCTTT. This chain uses TRBV14 with TRBJ1-1, with D unclear. In germline, CDR1 is SGHDN, CDR2 FVKESK. Trimming pared 1 base from V and 10 bases from J, leaving 7 bases between. The CDR3 sequence is 11 residues long. The full variable domain, in which reference TRBV14 and TRBJ1-1 provide the parts outside the CDR3, is EAGVTQFPSHSVIEKGQTVTLRCDPISGHDNLYWYRRVMGKEIKFLLHFVKESKQDESGMPNNRFLAERTGGTYSTLKVQPAELEDSGVYFCASSQGPLAFFGQGTRLTVV.

The CDR3 bases are TGTGCCAGCTCACCTGAAAAGGGGCTAAGGGAGACCCAGTACTTC. Protein product: CASSPEKGLRETQYF. This chain links TRBV18 with TRBJ2-5; the D gene is possibly TRBD1 (5 bases). The CDR3 has 15 residues. Trimming left V 3 bases short and J 5 bases short, with 16 bases between. The germline V gene has CDR1 KGHSH and CDR2 LQKENI.

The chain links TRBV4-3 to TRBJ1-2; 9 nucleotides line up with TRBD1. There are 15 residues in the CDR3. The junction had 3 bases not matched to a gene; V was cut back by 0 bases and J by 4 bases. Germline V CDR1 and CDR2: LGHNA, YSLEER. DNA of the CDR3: TGCGCCAGCAGCCAAGAGCCGGGACAGGGCTATGGCTACACCTTC. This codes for CASSQEPGQGYGYTF.

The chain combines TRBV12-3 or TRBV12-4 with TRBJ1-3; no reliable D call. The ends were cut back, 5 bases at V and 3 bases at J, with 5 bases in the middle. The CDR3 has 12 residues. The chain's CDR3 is CASSGVGNTIYF. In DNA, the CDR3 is TGTGCCAGCAGTGGGGTTGGAAACACCATATATTTT.

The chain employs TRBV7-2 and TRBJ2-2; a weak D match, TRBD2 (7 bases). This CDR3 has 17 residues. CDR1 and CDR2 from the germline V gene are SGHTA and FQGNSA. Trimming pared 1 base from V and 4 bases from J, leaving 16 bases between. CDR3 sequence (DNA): TGTGCCAGCAGCTTAGACTCCAGGGGAGGGAGCACCGGGGAGCTGTTTTTT. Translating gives CASSLDSRGGSTGELFF.

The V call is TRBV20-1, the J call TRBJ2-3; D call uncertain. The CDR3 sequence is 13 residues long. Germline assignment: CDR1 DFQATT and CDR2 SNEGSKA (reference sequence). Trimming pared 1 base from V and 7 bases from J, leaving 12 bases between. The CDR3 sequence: CSARGPPHNTQYF. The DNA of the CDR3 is TGCAGTGCTAGAGGCCCCCCGCACAATACGCAGTATTTT.

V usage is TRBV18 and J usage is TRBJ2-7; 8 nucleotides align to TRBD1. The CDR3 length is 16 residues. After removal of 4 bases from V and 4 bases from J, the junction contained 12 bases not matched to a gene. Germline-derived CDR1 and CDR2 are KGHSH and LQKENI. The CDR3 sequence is CASSQTKTGDLYEQYF. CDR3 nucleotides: TGTGCCAGCTCACAAACCAAGACAGGGGACCTTTACGAGCAGTACTTC.

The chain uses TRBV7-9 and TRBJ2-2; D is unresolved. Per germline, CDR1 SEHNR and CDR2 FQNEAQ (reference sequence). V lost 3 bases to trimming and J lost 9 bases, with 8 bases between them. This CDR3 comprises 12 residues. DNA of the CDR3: TGTGCCAGCAGCTTGGGTTTCCGGGAGCTGTTTTTT. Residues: CASSLGFRELFF.

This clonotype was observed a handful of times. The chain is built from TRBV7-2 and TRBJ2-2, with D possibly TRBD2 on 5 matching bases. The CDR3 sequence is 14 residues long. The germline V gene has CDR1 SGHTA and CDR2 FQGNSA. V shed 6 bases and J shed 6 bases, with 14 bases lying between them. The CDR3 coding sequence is TGTGCCAGCAGACCAACTAGTTTCCCCGGGGAGCTGTTTTTT. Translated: CASRPTSFPGELFF.

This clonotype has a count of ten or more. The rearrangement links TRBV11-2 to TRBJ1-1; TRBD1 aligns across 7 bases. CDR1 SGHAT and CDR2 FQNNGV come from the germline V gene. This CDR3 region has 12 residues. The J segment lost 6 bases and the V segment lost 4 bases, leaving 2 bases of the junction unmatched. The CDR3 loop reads CASSSDRPEAFF. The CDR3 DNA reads TGTGCCAGCAGCTCGGACAGGCCTGAAGCTTTCTTT.

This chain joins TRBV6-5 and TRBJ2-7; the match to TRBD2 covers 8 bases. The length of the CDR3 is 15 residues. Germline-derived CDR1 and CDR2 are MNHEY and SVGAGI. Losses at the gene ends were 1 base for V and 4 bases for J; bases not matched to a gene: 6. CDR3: CASSYFSGSGYEQYF. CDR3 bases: TGTGCCAGCAGTTACTTCAGCGGGAGCGGATACGAGCAGTACTTC.

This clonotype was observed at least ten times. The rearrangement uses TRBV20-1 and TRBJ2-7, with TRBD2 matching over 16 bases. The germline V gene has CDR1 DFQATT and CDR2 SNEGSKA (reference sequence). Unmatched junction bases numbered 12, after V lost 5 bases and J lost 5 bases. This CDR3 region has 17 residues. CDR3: CSAFSGTSGRAKDEQYF. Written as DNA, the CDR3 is TGCAGTGCTTTCTCCGGGACTAGCGGGAGGGCCAAGGACGAGCAGTACTTC.

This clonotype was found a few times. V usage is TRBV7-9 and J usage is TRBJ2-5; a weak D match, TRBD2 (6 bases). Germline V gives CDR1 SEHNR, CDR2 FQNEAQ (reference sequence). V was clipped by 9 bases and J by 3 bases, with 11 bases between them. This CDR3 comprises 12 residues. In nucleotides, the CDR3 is TGTGCCAGTACGGCGGGGAAAGAGACCCAGTACTTC. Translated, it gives CASTAGKETQYF.

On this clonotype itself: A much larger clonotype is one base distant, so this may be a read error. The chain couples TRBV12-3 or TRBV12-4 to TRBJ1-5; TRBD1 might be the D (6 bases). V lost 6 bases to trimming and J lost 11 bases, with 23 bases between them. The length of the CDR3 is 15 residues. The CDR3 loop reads CASSGTWGGGQSQHF. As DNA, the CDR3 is TGTGCCAGCAGCGGAACGTGGGGGGGCGGGCAGTCCCAGCATTTT.

The CDR3 reads CSARASSYNSPLHF. The DNA for the CDR3 is TGCAGTGCCCGAGCAAGCTCCTATAATTCACCCCTCCACTTT. The gene calls are TRBV20-1 and TRBJ1-6; D uncertain. Trimming shortened V by 6 bases and J by 0 bases, and 9 bases separated the two germline ends. Germline V gene data show CDR1 as DFQATT and CDR2 as SNEGSKA (reference sequence). This CDR3 has 14 amino acids.

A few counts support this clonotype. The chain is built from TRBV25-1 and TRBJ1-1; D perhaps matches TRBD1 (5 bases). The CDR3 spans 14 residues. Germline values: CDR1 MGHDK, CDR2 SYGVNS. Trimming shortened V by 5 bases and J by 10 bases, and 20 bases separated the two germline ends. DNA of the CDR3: TGTGCCAGCAGTCTCGGAACGGGGGTGGCGGGAGCTTTCTTT. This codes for CASSLGTGVAGAFF.

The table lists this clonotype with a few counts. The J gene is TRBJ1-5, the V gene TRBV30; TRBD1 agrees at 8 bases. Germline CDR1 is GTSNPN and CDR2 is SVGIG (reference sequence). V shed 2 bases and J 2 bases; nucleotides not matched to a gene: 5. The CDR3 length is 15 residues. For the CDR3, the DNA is TGTGCCTGGAGTTCAGGGGGCTCGGGCAATCAGCCCCAGCATTTT. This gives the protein CAWSSGGSGNQPQHF.

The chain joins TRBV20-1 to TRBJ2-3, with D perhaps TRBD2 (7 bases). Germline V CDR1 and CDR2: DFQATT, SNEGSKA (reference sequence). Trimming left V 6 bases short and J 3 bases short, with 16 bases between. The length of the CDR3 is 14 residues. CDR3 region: CSAPEGGATDTQYF. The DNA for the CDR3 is TGCAGTGCGCCCGAAGGGGGGGCTACAGATACGCAGTATTTT.

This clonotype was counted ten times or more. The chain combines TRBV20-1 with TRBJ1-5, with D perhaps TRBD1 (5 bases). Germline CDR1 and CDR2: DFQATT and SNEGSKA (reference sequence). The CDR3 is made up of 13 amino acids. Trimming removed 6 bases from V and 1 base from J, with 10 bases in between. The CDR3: CSASRDSNQPQHF. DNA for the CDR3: TGCAGTGCCTCCCGGGACAGCAATCAGCCCCAGCATTTT.

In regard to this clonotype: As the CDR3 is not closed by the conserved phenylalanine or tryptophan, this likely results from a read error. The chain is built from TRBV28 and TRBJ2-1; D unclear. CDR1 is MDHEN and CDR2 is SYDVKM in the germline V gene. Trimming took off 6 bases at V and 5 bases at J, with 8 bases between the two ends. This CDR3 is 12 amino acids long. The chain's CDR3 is CASRPTNNEQFL. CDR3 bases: TGTGCCAGCAGGCCCACTAACAATGAGCAGTTCCTC.

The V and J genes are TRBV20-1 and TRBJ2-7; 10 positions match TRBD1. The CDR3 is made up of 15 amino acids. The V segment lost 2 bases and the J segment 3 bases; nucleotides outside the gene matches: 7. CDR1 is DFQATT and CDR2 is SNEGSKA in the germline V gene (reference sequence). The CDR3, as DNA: TGCAGTGCTAGAACCGGGACAGGGGTCTTCTACGAGCAGTACTTC. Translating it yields CSARTGTGVFYEQYF.

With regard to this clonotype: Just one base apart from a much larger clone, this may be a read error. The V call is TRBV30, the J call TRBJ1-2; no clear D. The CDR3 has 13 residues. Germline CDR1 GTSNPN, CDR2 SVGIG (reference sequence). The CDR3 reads CAWRRELSYGHTF. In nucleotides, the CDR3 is TGTGCCTGGAGGAGGGAGTTGAGCTATGGCCACACCTTC.

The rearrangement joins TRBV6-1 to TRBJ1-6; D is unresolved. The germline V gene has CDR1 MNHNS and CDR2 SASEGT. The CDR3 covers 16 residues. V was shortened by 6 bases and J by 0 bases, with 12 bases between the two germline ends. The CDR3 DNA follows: TGTGCCAGCAGGATCGGAGATAGCTCCTATAATTCACCCCTCCACTTT. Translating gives CASRIGDSSYNSPLHF.

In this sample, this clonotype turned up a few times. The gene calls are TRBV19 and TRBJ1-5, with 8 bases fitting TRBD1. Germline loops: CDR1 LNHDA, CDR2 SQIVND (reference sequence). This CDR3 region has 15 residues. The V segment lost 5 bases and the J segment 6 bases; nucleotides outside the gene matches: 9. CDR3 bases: TGTGCCAGTAGTCCTTTATCAGGGGGCGGTCAGCCCCAGCATTTT. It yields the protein CASSPLSGGGQPQHF.